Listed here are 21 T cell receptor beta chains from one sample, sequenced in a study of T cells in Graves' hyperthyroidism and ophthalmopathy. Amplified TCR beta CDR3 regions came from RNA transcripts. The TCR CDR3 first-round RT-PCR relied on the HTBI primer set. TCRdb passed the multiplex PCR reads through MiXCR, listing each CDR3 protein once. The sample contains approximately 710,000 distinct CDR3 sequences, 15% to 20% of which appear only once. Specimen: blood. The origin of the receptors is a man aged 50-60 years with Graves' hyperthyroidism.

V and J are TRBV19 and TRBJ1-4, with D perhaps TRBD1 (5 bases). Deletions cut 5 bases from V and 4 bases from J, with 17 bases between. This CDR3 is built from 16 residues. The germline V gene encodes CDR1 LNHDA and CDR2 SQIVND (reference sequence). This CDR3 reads CASSRLPGLINEKLFF. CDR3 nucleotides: TGTGCCAGTAGTCGACTTCCGGGACTTATTAATGAAAAACTGTTTTTT.

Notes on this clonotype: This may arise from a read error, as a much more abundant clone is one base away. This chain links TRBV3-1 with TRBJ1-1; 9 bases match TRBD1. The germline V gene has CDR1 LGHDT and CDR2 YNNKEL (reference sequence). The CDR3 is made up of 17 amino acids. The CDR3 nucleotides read TGTGCCAGCAGCCAAGTCCGGACAGGGGTTGAAATCGGTGAAGCTCTCTTT. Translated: CASSQVRTGVEIGEALF.

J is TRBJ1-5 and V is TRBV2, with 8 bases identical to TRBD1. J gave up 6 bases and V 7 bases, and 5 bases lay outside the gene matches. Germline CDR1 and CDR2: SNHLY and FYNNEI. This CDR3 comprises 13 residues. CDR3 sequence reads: CASKTGVVQPQHF. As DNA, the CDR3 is TGTGCCAGCAAGACAGGGGTCGTTCAGCCCCAGCATTTT.

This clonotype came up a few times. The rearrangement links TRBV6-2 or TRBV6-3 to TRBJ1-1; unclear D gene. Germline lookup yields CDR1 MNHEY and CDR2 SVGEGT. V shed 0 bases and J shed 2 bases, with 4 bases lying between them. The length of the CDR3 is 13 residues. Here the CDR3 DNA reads TGTGCCAGCAGTTACTCAATAAACACTGAAGCTTTCTTT. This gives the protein CASSYSINTEAFF.

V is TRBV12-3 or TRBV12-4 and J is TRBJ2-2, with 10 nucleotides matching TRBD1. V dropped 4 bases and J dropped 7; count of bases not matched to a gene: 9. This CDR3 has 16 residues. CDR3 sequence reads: CASSSRQGASYGELFF. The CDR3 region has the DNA TGTGCCAGCAGTTCCCGACAGGGGGCGTCCTACGGGGAGCTGTTTTTT.

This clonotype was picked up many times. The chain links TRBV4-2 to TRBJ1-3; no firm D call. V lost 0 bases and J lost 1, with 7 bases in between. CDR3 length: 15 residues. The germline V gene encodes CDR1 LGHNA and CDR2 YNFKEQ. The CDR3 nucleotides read TGTGCCAGCAGCCAAGACCAGCCTTCTGGAAACACCATATATTTT. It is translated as CASSQDQPSGNTIYF.

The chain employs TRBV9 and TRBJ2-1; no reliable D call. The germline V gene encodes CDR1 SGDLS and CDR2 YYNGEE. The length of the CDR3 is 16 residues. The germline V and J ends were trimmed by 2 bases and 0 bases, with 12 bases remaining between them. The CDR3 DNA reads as TGTGCCAGCAGCGTCACCCCCTCGAGCTCCTACAATGAGCAGTTCTTC. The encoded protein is CASSVTPSSSYNEQFF.

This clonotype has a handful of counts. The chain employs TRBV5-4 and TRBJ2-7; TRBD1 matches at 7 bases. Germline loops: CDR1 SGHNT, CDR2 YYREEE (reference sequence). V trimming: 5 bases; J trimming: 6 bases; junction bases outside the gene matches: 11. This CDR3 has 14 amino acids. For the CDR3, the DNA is TGTGCCAGCAGAAGGGACAGTACCTATGGCGAGCAGTACTTC. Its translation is CASRRDSTYGEQYF.

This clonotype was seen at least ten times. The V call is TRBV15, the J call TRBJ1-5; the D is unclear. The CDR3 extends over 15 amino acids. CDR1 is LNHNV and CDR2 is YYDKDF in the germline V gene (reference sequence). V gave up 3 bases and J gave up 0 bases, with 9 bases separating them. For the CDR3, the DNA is TGTGCCACCAGCAGTGGGGAATATAGCAATCAGCCCCAGCATTTT. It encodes CATSSGEYSNQPQHF.

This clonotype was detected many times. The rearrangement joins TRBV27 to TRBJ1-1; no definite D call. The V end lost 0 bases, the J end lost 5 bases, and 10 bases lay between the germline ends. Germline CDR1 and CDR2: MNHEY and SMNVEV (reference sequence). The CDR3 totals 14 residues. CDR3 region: CASSLSRRSTEAFF. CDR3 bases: TGTGCCAGCAGTTTATCCAGGAGGAGTACTGAAGCTTTCTTT.

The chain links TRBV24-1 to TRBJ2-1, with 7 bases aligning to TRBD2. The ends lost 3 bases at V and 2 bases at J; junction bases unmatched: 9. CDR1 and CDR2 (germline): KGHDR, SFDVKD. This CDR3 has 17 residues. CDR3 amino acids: CATSDPAGGTTYNEQFF. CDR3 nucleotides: TGTGCCACCAGTGATCCCGCGGGCGGGACTACCTACAATGAGCAGTTCTTC.

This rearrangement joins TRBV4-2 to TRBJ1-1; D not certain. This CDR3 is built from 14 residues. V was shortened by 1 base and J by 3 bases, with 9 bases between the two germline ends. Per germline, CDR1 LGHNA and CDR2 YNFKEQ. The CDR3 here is CASSQGEFYTEAFF. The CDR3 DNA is TGTGCCAGCAGCCAAGGGGAATTCTACACTGAAGCTTTCTTT.

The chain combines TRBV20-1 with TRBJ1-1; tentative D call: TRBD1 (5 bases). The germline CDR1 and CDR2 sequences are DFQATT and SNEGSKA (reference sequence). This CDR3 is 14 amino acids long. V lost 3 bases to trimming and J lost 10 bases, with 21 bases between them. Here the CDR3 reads CSASLWGGNAGAFF. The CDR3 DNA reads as TGCAGTGCTAGCCTATGGGGGGGTAACGCGGGAGCTTTCTTT.

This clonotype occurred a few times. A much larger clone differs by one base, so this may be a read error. The CDR3 sequence: CASSRRGGASTDTQYF. CDR3 bases: TGTGCCAGCAGCCGGCGGGGAGGGGCGAGCACAGATACGCAGTATTTT. This chain joins TRBV7-8 and TRBJ2-3; 7 bases are a match to TRBD2. Germline V lookup: CDR1 SGHVS, CDR2 FQNEAQ. V trimming: 5 bases; J trimming: 0 bases; junction bases outside the gene matches: 8. This CDR3 region has 16 residues.

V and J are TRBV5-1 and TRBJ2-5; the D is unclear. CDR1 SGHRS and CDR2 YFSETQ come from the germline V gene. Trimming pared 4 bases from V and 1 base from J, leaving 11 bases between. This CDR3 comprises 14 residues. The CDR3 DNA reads TGCGCCAGCAGCGCCGCGACACTCCAAGAGACCCAGTACTTC. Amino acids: CASSAATLQETQYF.

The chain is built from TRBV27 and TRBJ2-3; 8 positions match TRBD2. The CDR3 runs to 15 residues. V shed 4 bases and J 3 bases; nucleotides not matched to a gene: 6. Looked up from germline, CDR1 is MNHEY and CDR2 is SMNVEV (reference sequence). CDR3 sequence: CASSSFTGGTDTQYF. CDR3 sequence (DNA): TGTGCCAGCAGTTCGTTTACGGGGGGGACAGATACGCAGTATTTT.

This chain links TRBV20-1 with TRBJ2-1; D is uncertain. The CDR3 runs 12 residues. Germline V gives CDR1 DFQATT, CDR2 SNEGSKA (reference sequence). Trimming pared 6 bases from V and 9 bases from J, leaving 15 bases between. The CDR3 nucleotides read TGCAGTGCCGAGTTGTTATCGAGTGAGCAGTTCTTC. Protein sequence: CSAELLSSEQFF.

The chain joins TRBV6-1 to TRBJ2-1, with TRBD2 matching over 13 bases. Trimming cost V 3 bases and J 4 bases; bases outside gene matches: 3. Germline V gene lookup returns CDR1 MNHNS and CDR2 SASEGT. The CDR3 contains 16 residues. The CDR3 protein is CASSDRLAGGYNEQFF. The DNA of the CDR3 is TGTGCCAGCAGTGATCGACTAGCGGGAGGTTACAATGAGCAGTTCTTC.

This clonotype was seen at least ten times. The CDR3 sequence is CASSLLEGADTEAFF. CDR3 bases: TGCGCCAGCAGCTTATTGGAGGGGGCGGACACTGAAGCTTTCTTT. The chain has TRBV5-1 and TRBJ1-1; 7 bases map to TRBD1. Germline values: CDR1 SGHRS, CDR2 YFSETQ. With V trimmed by 2 bases and J by 3 bases, 7 bases remained unmatched. The CDR3 extends over 15 amino acids.

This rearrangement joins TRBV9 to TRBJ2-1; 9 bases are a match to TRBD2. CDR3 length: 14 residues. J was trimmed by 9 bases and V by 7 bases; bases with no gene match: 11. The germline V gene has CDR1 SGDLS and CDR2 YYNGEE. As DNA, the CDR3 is TGTGCCAGCGACGAAGCGGGAGGAGGGGGTGAGCAGTTCTTC. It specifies CASDEAGGGGEQFF.

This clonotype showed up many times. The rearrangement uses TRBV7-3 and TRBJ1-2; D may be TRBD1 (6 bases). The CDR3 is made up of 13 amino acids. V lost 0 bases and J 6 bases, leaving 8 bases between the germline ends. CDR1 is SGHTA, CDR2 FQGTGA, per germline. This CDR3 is CASSLTQGNGYTF. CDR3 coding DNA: TGTGCCAGCAGCTTAACCCAGGGGAATGGCTACACCTTC.